The following is a T cell receptor (beta chain) sequence with its context. The antigen is not known. The sample comes from a study of OX40 agonist ivuxolimab in advanced cancers. The overall study: Three patients had partial responses: one hepatocellular carcinoma, two cutaneous melanoma. Study-wide findings and caveats: Compared with CD4+, CD8+ T cells on average had more expanded clones.

Sequencing used immunoSEQ multiplex PCR; TCRdb keeps in-frame clones, though not all of them. The table records 96,000 or so clones, about 90% of them present only once. V lost 6 bases and J lost 4, with 12 bases in between. CDR1 and CDR2 (germline): LNHDA, SQIVND (reference sequence). The CDR3 loop spans 13 amino acids. Blood samples were obtained at baseline, cycle 4 day 1, and cycle 7 day 1. The starting material was CD4+ or CD8+ T cells sorted from blood, obtained in a trial of the OX40 agonist ivuxolimab. The V gene is TRBV19, the J gene TRBJ2-5, with D possibly matching TRBD2 (6 bases). This clonotype originated in an adult with an advanced solid tumor such as melanoma, head and neck, liver or kidney cancer. CDR3 coding DNA: TGTGCCAGTAGAGGATTGGGGGGAGAGACCCAGTACTTC. Protein sequence: CASRGLGGETQYF.